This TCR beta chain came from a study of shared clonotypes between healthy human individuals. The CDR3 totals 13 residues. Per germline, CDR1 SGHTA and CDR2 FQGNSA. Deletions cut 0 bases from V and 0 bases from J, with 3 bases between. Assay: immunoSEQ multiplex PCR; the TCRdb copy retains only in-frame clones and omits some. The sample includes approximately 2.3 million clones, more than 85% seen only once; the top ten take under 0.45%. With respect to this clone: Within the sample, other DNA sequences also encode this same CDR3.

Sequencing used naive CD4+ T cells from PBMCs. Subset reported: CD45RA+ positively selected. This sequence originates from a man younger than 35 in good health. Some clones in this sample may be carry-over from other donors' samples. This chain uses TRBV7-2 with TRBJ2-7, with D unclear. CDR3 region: CASSLAGSYEQYF. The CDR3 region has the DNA TGTGCCAGCAGCTTAGCGGGCTCCTACGAGCAGTACTTC.